This is a list of T cell receptor beta chains from one sample in a study of T-cell memory formation after mild COVID-19. TCRdb re-called the 5' RACE reads with MiXCR, one entry per CDR3 protein. Counted here are a few hundred thousand distinct CDR3 sequences, around 21% occurring once; the ten biggest clones make up 12%. Sequencing was carried out using PBMCs or a T cell subset sorted from them (not recorded which). These receptors were obtained from an adult woman who had mild COVID-19 (a few samples of this study predate the infection). Cell type and time point are not known. Both conserved end residues are part of each CDR3.

CDR3 protein	J gene	V gene	CDR3 length
CSVEGGHPSYEQYF	TRBJ2-7	TRBV29-1	14
CSARRDSNTEAFF	TRBJ1-1	TRBV20-1	13
CASSQFTVTEAFF	TRBJ1-1	TRBV4-1	13
CASSKGRGGEKLFF	TRBJ1-4	TRBV9	14
CASSPLPSGTSPGEQYF	TRBJ2-7	TRBV18	17
CASSTGAASGSGEQFF	TRBJ2-1	TRBV28	16
CASSVNSLGFF	TRBJ2-1	TRBV5-5	11
CASSQEPHGSTEAFF	TRBJ1-1	TRBV4-1	15
CASSLGRNNEQFF	TRBJ2-1	TRBV11-2	13
CSVEDRIQAVGEQFF	TRBJ2-1	TRBV29-1	15
CSARVVDIHQETQYF	TRBJ2-5	TRBV20-1	15
CASSLRGLAGFYEQYF	TRBJ2-7	TRBV27	16
CASSFVFSGTPNTEAFF	TRBJ1-1	TRBV5-1	17
CASSFLTQGGNTIYF	TRBJ1-3	TRBV12-3/TRBV12-4	15
CASSLMALGGELFF	TRBJ2-2	TRBV12-3/TRBV12-4	14
CASSPEPGTSGRHEQFF	TRBJ2-1	TRBV7-3	17
CASSSSPSARYEQYF	TRBJ2-7	TRBV11-2	15
CASSIGQGADEKLFF	TRBJ1-4	TRBV4-2	15
CASSFGLLSETQYF	TRBJ2-5	TRBV5-8	14
CASSLSTAYEQYF	TRBJ2-7	TRBV27	13
CATSDPSGGAGELFF	TRBJ2-2	TRBV24-1	15
CSARPPGPNQPQHF	TRBJ1-5	TRBV29-1	14
CASSLVYTQYF	TRBJ2-3	TRBV5-6	11
CASSYASGTYNEQFF	TRBJ2-1	TRBV6-2/TRBV6-3	15
CASSATGTSFGEQYF	TRBJ2-7	TRBV7-3	15
CASARRGEAGELFF	TRBJ2-2	TRBV25-1	14
CSVEVGTGGLYDTQYF	TRBJ2-3	TRBV29-1	16
CASSLRSAGPQETQYF	TRBJ2-5	TRBV12-3/TRBV12-4	16
CASSDTARTLSMEGYTF	TRBJ1-2	TRBV6-4	17
CASSPPAGAYTEAFF	TRBJ1-1	TRBV18	15
CASSLDTASGGSGTQYF	TRBJ2-3	TRBV7-6	17
CASSLSIDQPQHF	TRBJ1-5	TRBV7-3	13
CASSSHGYF	TRBJ2-7	TRBV6-5	9
CASRDKGNTEAFF	TRBJ1-1	TRBV12-3/TRBV12-4	13
CASRQGTPSEQYF	TRBJ2-7	TRBV6-2/TRBV6-3	13
CATSSRQGAYEQYF	TRBJ2-7	TRBV15	14
CASSQELAVGYNEQFF	TRBJ2-1	TRBV4-1	16
CASSIKGGDYYEQYF	TRBJ2-7	TRBV7-2	15
CASSRRTGGRAGELFF	TRBJ2-2	TRBV12-3/TRBV12-4	16
CASSNRALSSYNEQFF	TRBJ2-1	TRBV13	16
CASRGQGSSTDTQYF	TRBJ2-3	TRBV7-2	15
CSARDEEGYGYTF	TRBJ1-2	TRBV20-1	13
CSARDRGTLAKNIQYF	TRBJ2-4	TRBV20-1	16